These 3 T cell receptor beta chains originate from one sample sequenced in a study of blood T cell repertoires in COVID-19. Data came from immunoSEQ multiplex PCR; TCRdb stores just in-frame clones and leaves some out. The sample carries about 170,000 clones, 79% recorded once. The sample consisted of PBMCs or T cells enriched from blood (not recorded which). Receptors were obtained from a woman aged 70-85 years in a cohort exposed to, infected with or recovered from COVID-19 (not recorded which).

The CDR3 DNA follows: TGTGCCAGCAGCCGGACAGGGGTTCACGAGCAGTACTTC. Amino acids: CASSRTGVHEQYF. The genes are TRBV7-6 and TRBJ2-7, with TRBD1 matching 9 bases. Germline V lookup: CDR1 SGHVS, CDR2 FNYEAQ. The CDR3 spans 13 residues. V was pared by 5 bases and J by 5 bases, with 4 bases of the junction left unmatched. The full variable domain, completed using reference TRBV7-6 and TRBJ2-7, is GAGVSQSPRYKVTKRGQDVALRCDPISGHVSLYWYRQALGQGPEFLTYFNYEAQQDKSGLPNDRFSAERPEGSISTLTIQRTEQRDSAMYRCASSRTGVHEQYFGPGTRLTVT.

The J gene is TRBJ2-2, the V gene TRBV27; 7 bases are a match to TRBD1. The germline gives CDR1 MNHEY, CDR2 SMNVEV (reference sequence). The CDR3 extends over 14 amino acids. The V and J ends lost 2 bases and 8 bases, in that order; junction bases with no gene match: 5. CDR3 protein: CASSLRGTEGELFF. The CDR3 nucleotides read TGTGCCAGCAGTTTACGAGGGACAGAAGGGGAGCTGTTTTTT.

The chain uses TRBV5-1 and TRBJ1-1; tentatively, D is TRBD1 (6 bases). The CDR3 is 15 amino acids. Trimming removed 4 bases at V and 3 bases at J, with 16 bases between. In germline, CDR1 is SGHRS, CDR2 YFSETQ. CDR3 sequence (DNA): TGCGCCAGCAGCGACCCACAGGGCGGTGACACTGAAGCTTTCTTT. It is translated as CASSDPQGGDTEAFF.